This T cell receptor beta chain was captured in a study of cytomegalovirus exposure and HLA in healthy donors. Study-level findings and limits: The study labeled more than 150 TCR beta chains cytomegalovirus-associated. The finding came from a later analysis; first-cohort TCR clusters tended to co-occur in the approximately 120 validation repertoires.

TCRdb's table, derived via immunoSEQ multiplex PCR, lists solely in-frame clones and lacks some. The profile shows approximately 150,000 clones, approximately 86% of them singletons. Turning to this clone: Its specificity is not known.

The clonotype comes from a young man in good health and CMV-seropositive. Sequenced: PBMCs.

CDR3 sequence (DNA): TGTGCCAGCATCCAGCTAGCGGGAGGGCGCAATGAGCAGTTCTTC. Translated: CASIQLAGGRNEQFF. V and J are TRBV5-6 and TRBJ2-1; 12 bases align to TRBD2. The CDR3 runs 15 residues. Looked up from germline, CDR1 is SGHDT and CDR2 is YYEEEE. The V and J ends lost 6 bases and 6 bases, in that order; junction bases with no gene match: 7.